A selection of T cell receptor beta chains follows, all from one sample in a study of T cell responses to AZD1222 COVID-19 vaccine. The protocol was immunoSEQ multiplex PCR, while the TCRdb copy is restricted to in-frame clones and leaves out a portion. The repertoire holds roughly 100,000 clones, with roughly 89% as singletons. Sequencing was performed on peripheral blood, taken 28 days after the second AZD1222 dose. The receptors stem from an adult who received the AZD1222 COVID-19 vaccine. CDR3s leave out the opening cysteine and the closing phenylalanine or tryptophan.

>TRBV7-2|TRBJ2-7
ASSPDWTSAPYEQY
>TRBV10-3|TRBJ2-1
AISESQAGAYNEQF
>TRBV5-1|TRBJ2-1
ASSSWTGATNEQF
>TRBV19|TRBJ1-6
ASSISGTNSPLH
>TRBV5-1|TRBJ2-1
ASSSGTSGSRGEQF
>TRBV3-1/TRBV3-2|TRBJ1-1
ASSRDVRGTEAF
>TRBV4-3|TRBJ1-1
ASSQESGRNTEAF
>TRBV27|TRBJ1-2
ASRPSWGAGDGYT
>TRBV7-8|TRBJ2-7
ASSRLQWGEQY
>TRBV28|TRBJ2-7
ASSLGRFYEQY
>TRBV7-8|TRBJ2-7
ASSFLSLRESYEQY
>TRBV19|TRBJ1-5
ASSTDRDQPQH
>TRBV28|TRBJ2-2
ASSPIDRRTGELF
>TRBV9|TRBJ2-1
ASSLRTGSNEQF
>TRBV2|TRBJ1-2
ASSGQGRGYT
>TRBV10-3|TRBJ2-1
AISQGTSGSLEQF
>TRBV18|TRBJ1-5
ASSPEGGGSNQPQH
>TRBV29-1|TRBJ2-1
SVGASTTGTSGRV
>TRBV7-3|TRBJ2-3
ASSFTAGVGADTQY
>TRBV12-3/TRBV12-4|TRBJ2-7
ASSLGGWGSY
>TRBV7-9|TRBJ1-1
ASSAGTGGWAEAF
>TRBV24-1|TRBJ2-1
ATSDPSLLGYNEQF
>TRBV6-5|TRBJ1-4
ASSYKGLGEKLF
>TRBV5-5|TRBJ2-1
ASSLELAGGFNEQF
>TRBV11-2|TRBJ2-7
ASSSPERVAGEQY
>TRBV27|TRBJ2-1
ASRMNGQF
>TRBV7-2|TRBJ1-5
ASSSRGGQQPQH
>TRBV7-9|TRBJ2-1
ASSRTSGRYNEQF
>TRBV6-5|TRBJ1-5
ASSRTSNQPQH
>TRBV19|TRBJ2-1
AIIAVPSYNEQF
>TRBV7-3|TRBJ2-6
ASSLEGTFNVLT
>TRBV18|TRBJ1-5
ASSPGTGPGPQH
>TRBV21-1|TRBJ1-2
ASSKVSGQIYGYT
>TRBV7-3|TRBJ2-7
ASSLTPVSSYEQY
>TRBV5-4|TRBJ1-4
ASSIQGGTNEKLF
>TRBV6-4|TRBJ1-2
ASSDNSPGGYGYT
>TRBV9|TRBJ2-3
ASSVGRDTQY
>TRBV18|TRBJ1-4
ASSPGHPNEKLF
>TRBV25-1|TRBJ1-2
ASSESGSGRYGYT
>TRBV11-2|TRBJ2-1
ASSLFRVSSYNEQF
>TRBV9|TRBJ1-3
ASSLRDRVFSGNTIY
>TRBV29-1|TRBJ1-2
SVGEGGPNYGYT
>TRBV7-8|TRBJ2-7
ASSSRPTGAEQY
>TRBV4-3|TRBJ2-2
ASSQGTAWDTGELF
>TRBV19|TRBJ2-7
ASSLRTSGRNEQY
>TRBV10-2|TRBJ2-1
ASSDGQGLYNEQF
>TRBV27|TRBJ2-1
ASSLQRGDNEQF
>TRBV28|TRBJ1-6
ASSLNVFTLH
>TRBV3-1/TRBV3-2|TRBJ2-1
ASSQDSGLAHEQF
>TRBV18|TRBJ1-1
ASSPPGQNTEAF